The entry that follows covers one T cell receptor (beta chain) sequence. What it binds is not known. TCRdb's table, derived via immunoSEQ multiplex PCR, lists solely in-frame clones and lacks some. The sample holds about 3,800 clones, around 83% seen once. This sample is drawn from a study of T cell repertoires in ileal Crohn's disease. Study outcomes and limitations: Active smokers at surgery had more clonal expansions than non-smokers. Sorted CD8 T cells held more high-frequency clones than CD4. Endoscopic recurrence occurred in every patient whose clonality exceeded 26.8%.

CDR1 and CDR2 from the germline V gene are SGHVS and FQNEAQ. The CDR3 covers 18 residues. V lost 1 base and J lost 2, with 17 bases in between. The TCR comes from an adult with Crohn's disease. Specimen: ileal tissue. The rearrangement links TRBV7-8 to TRBJ2-2; D is unclear. The CDR3 loop is CASSLVFGGTLNTGELFF. CDR3 nucleotide sequence: TGTGCCAGCAGCTTAGTGTTCGGCGGCACTCTTAACACCGGGGAGCTGTTTTTT.